Here is one T cell receptor beta chain with its context. What it binds is not known. This sample was included in a study of monozygotic twins with inflammatory bowel disease. Study-level results: The data offered no way to tell different T cell subtypes apart.

The authors isolated total RNA from whole blood without sorting T cells. From germline, CDR1 is SEHNR and CDR2 FQNEAQ (reference sequence). CDR3 length: 16 amino acids. The authors made each sample's cDNA in eight separate reactions. TCRdb re-called the 5' RACE reads, yielding one record per CDR3 amino acid sequence without DNA. Here the sample table reports some 150,000 distinct CDR3 sequences. This TCR came from a human donor with ulcerative colitis or Crohn's disease, or a healthy co-twin of an affected twin (not recorded which). The chain has TRBV7-9 and TRBJ1-2; absent DNA, TCRdb's TRBD1 call cannot be checked. The sample consisted of blood. The CDR3 loop is CASSRRPDLVNYGYTF.